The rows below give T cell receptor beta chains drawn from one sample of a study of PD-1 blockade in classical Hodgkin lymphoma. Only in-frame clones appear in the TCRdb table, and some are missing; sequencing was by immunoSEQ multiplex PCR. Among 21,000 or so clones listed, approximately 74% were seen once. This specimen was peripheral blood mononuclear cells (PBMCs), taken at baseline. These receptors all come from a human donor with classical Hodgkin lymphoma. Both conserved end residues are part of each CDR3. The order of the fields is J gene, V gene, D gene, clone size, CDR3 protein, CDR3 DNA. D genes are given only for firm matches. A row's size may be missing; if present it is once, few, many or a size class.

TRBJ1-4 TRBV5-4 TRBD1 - CASSAQMGTGNEKLFF TGTGCCAGCAGCGCCCAGATGGGGACAGGGAATGAAAAACTGTTTTTT
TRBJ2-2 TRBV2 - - CASIGDRSNTGELFF TGTGCCAGCATAGGAGACAGATCGAACACCGGGGAGCTGTTTTTT
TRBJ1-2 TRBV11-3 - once CASSRGPAGGYTF TGTGCCAGCAGTCGCGGACCCGCGGGAGGCTACACCTTC
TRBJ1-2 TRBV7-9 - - CASSPYYGYTF TGTGCCAGCAGCCCCTATTATGGCTACACCTTC
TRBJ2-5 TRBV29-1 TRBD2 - CSVGGLAGVETQYF TGCAGCGTGGGGGGACTAGCGGGGGTCGAGACCCAGTACTTC
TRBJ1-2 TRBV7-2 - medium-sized CASSLQNRVSGYTF TGTGCCAGCAGCTTACAGAACAGGGTTTCAGGCTACACCTTC
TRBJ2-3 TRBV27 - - CASSLEQGRADTQYF TGTGCCAGCAGTCTAGAACAGGGTAGGGCAGATACGCAGTATTTT
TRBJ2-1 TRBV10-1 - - CASSGPLGNEQFF TGCGCCAGCAGTGGACCGCTAGGCAATGAGCAGTTCTTC
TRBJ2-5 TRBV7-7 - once CASSSDIRETQYF TGTGCCAGCAGCTCGGACATCCGAGAGACCCAGTACTTC
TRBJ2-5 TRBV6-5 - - CASSRGVVETQYF TGTGCCAGCAGTCGAGGGGTTGTAGAGACCCAGTACTTC
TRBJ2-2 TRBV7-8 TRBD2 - CASSQRTSGANTGELFF TGTGCCAGCAGCCAACGGACTAGCGGGGCGAACACCGGGGAGCTGTTTTTT
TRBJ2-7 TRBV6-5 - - CASSYWAGDYEQYF TGTGCCAGCAGTTACTGGGCAGGGGACTACGAGCAGTACTTC
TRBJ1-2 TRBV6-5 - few CASSYSGVGGAYTF TGTGCCAGCAGTTACTCGGGAGTTGGCGGAGCCTACACCTTC
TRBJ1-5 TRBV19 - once CASSMRDLQPQHF TGTGCCAGTAGTATGAGGGACCTACAGCCCCAGCATTTT
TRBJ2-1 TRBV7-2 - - CASSLGGAGNEQFF TGTGCCAGCAGCTTAGGGGGCGCGGGTAATGAGCAGTTCTTC
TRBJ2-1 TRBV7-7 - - CASSRDQNNEQFF TGTGCCAGCAGCCGGGACCAGAACAATGAGCAGTTCTTC
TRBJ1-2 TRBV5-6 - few CASSLVQGQSYGYTF TGTGCCAGCAGCTTGGTGCAGGGGCAAAGCTATGGCTACACCTTC
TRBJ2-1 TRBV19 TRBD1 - CASSTGTGSYNEQFF TGTGCCAGTAGTACCGGGACAGGCTCCTACAATGAGCAGTTCTTC
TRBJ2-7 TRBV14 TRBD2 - CASSPTGGMSYEQYF TGTGCCAGCAGTCCCACGGGGGGGATGTCCTACGAGCAGTACTTC
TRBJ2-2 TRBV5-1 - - CASSLGTAYTGELFF TGCGCCAGCAGCTTGGGGACGGCCTACACCGGGGAGCTGTTTTTT
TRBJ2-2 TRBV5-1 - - CASSLQGLAGELFF TGCGCCAGCAGCTTACAGGGTCTGGCCGGGGAGCTGTTTTTT
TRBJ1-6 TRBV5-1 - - CASSPTRPYNSPLHF TGCGCCAGCAGCCCGACCAGGCCTTATAATTCACCCCTCCACTTT
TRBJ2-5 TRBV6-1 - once CASSVNLVGETQYF TGTGCCAGCAGTGTGAATTTGGTCGGGGAGACCCAGTACTTC
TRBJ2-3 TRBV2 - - CASSTTRGGTDTQYF TGTGCCAGCAGTACGACTAGGGGCGGCACAGATACGCAGTATTTT
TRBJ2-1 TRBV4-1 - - CASSLFGSFDEQFF TGCGCCAGCAGCCTGTTCGGGAGTTTCGATGAGCAGTTCTTC
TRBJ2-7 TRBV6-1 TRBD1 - CATKGLDRALDEQYF TGTGCCACCAAGGGATTGGACAGGGCCCTTGACGAGCAGTACTTC
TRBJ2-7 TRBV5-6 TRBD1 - CASSFGQGTYEQYF TGTGCCAGCAGCTTTGGACAGGGAACCTACGAGCAGTACTTC
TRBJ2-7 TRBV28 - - CASSLDSTYEQYF TGTGCCAGCAGTTTGGACTCTACCTACGAGCAGTACTTC
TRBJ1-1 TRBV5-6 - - CASSLTGSEAFF TGTGCCAGCAGCTTAACAGGGTCTGAAGCTTTCTTT
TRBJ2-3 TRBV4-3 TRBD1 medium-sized CASSQDMGQGTDTQYF TGCGCCAGCAGCCAAGATATGGGACAGGGCACAGATACGCAGTATTTT
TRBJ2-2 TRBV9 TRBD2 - CASSPGLAGAGELFF TGTGCCAGCAGCCCGGGACTAGCGGGGGCCGGGGAGCTGTTTTTT
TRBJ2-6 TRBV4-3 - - CASSPGDAAPGGANVLTF TGCGCCAGCAGCCCAGGGGACGCCGCTCCGGGGGGGGCCAACGTCCTGACTTTC
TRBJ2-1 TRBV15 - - CATSRARDSYNEQFF TGTGCCACCAGCAGGGCCAGGGACTCCTACAATGAGCAGTTCTTC
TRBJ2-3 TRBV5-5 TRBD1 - CASSLGIFGTGRTDTQYF TGTGCCAGCAGCTTGGGTATCTTCGGGACAGGGCGCACAGATACGCAGTATTTT
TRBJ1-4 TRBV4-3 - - CASSQTAGSATNEKLFF TGCGCCAGCAGCCAGACAGCCGGGTCGGCAACTAATGAAAAACTGTTTTTT
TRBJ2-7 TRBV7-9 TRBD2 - CASSLDPTSGIHEQYF TGTGCCAGCAGCTTAGATCCTACTAGCGGGATCCACGAGCAGTACTTC
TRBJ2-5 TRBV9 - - CASSVAQGYGETQYF TGTGCCAGCAGCGTAGCACAGGGATACGGAGAGACCCAGTACTTC
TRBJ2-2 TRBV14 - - CASSLRLVGELFF TGTGCCAGCAGCCTCCGCTTAGTCGGGGAGCTGTTTTTT
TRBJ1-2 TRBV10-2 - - CASSEQERSPYGYTF TGCGCCAGCAGTGAACAGGAAAGGTCCCCCTATGGCTACACCTTC
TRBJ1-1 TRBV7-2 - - CASSPRLGLGYTEAFF TGTGCCAGCAGCCCACGGTTGGGGCTGGGGTACACTGAAGCTTTCTTT
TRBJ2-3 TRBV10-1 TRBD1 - CASGQGTDTQYF TGCGCCAGCGGACAGGGTACAGATACGCAGTATTTT
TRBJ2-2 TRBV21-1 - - CASSNSGLLNWTGELFF TGTGCCAGCAGCAATAGCGGACTGTTGAATTGGACCGGGGAGCTGTTTTTT
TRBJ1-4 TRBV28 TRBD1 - CAGRGQGEKLFF TGTGCCGGTAGAGGACAGGGGGAAAAACTGTTTTTT
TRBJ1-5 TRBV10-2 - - CASSESTTGNQPQHF TGCGCCAGCAGTGAGTCGACAACAGGGAATCAGCCCCAGCATTTT
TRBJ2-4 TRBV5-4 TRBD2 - CASSSRTSENIQYF TGTGCCAGCAGCTCCCGGACTAGCGAAAACATTCAGTACTTC
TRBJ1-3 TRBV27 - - CATRSSGNTIYF TGTGCCACTCGGAGCTCTGGAAACACCATATATTTT
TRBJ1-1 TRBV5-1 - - CASSLAGAWTEAFF TGCGCCAGCAGCTTGGCGGGGGCCTGGACTGAAGCTTTCTTT
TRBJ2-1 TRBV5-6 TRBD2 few CASSLALAGDNEQFF TGTGCCAGCAGCTTGGCCCTAGCGGGAGACAATGAGCAGTTCTTC
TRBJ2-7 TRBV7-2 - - CASSLVIYEQYF TGTGCCAGCAGCTTAGTAATCTACGAGCAGTACTTC
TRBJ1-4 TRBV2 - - CASSETGGNPEKLFF TGTGCCAGCAGTGAAACCGGGGGGAACCCTGAAAAACTGTTTTTT
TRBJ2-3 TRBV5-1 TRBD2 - CASVPGGGLDTDTQYF TGCGCCAGCGTCCCGGGGGGGGGTCTGGACACAGATACGCAGTATTTT
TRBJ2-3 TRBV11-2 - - CASSLYGTDTQYF TGTGCCAGCAGCTTATATGGCACAGATACGCAGTATTTT
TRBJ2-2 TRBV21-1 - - CASSNRGTSGTGELFF TGTGCCAGCAGCAATCGGGGGACTAGCGGGACCGGGGAGCTGTTTTTT
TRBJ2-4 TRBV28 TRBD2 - CASRSLTSGKNIQYF TGTGCCAGCAGGAGCCTGACTAGCGGCAAAAACATTCAGTACTTC
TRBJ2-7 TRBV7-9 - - CASSPRQGLHYEQYF TGTGCCAGCAGCCCCCGTCAGGGGCTTCACTACGAGCAGTACTTC
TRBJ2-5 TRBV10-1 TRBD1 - CASSDAGTGGLETQYF TGCGCCAGCAGTGATGCCGGGACAGGGGGATTGGAGACCCAGTACTTC
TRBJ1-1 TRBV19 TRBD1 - CASSSWQGVTEAFF TGTGCCAGTAGTAGTTGGCAGGGGGTTACTGAAGCTTTCTTT